This record concerns one T cell receptor beta chain sequence. Its antigen remains undetermined. Base qualities are not provided; no much larger clone lies one nucleotide away. This sample is part of a study of technical replicates of blood from a few donors (dated by TCRdb to the late 2010s). CDR1 SGHTS and CDR2 YDEGEE were looked up in the germline V gene. V is clipped by 3 bases and J by 4 bases, and the sequence between their germline boundaries is 16 bases long. The CDR3 holds 15 amino acids from the cysteine to the phenylalanine. The DNA shown is the 45-base CDR3, in frame from base 1. Receptor amplification or capture employed the immunoSEQ multiplex PCR assay. TCRdb took this table from immuneACCESS and kept in-frame rearrangements with V and J called. Such tables lack part of the clones; where checked against another copy, unresolved V genes explain under half of the gap, and the rest is unexplained. This sample has tens of thousands of clones in its table, and around 86% of those were observed once. The top ten clones comprise 4% to 5.5% of the sample.

This receptor chain uses TRBV5-8 and TRBJ1-1; a tentative D call is TRBD1 (5 bases match). The sample comprised PBMCs. The TCR originated in a human donor in good health. Some clones in this sample may be carry-over from other donors' samples. The DNA is TGTGCCAGCAGCTCCCTGTATATGGGGGGCACTGAAGCTTTCTTT. Its protein is CASSSLYMGGTEAFF.